The 28 T cell receptor beta chains in this list originate from one sample, sequenced in a study of cytomegalovirus exposure and HLA in healthy donors. The PCR had 60 Vbeta and 13 Jbeta primers. Data came from immunoSEQ multiplex PCR; TCRdb stores just in-frame clones and leaves some out. This table holds around 200,000 clones, over 75% found once. Material: PBMCs. The receptor set was obtained from a middle-aged man in good health and CMV-seronegative.

The chain combines TRBV10-3 with TRBJ2-5, with a weak D call TRBD1 (5 bases). V was trimmed by 5 bases and J by 5 bases, leaving 9 bases between them. Germline CDR1 and CDR2: ENHRY and SYGVKD. The CDR3 is 12 residues long. CDR3 nucleotides: TGTGCCATCAGTTCAGGGTTGGAGACCCAGTACTTC. Translated: CAISSGLETQYF.

The chain is built from TRBV7-2 and TRBJ2-1, with 14 positions matching TRBD2. From germline, CDR1 is SGHTA and CDR2 FQGNSA. Trimming cost V 4 bases and J 10 bases; bases outside gene matches: 9. This CDR3 spans 16 amino acids. Here the CDR3 DNA reads TGTGCCAGCAGCTCCACCGGGACTAGCGGGGGTTTGGAGCAGTTCTTC. This encodes CASSSTGTSGGLEQFF.

This clone was counted a single time. The chain employs TRBV7-2 and TRBJ2-3; D is undetermined. The CDR3 sequence is 16 residues long. Between the trimmed V and J ends, which lost 5 bases and 1 base, there was a span of 16 bases. CDR1 is SGHTA, CDR2 FQGNSA, per germline. This CDR3 reads CASSPAGRSRTDTQYF. CDR3 in DNA: TGTGCCAGCAGCCCGGCTGGCAGGTCCCGCACAGATACGCAGTATTTT.

The genes are TRBV5-1 and TRBJ1-4; D is undetermined. The CDR3 totals 12 residues. Per germline, CDR1 SGHRS and CDR2 YFSETQ. With 5 bases removed from V and 4 bases from J, the gap between germline ends came to 6 bases. The CDR3: CASRAINEKLFF. DNA for the CDR3: TGCGCCAGCAGGGCAATTAATGAAAAACTGTTTTTT.

The chain couples TRBV9 to TRBJ2-3; weak D call: TRBD1 (7 bases). Germline lookup yields CDR1 SGDLS and CDR2 YYNGEE. The germline V and J ends were trimmed by 6 bases and 3 bases, with 11 bases remaining between them. The CDR3 loop spans 13 amino acids. The CDR3, as DNA: TGTGCCAGCACCGCAGGGGGGACAGATACGCAGTATTTT. Residues: CASTAGGTDTQYF.

Comments on this clone: Mismatch with germline at one junction end may stem from a read error. The genes are TRBV7-9 and TRBJ2-3; 15 bases agree with TRBD2. This CDR3 region has 15 residues. Germline V lookup: CDR1 SEHNR, CDR2 FQNEAQ (reference sequence). The CDR3 loop is CSSSWTSGGGDTQYF. The CDR3 DNA follows: TGTTCCAGCAGCTGGACTAGCGGGGGGGGAGATACGCAGTATTTT.

This clone was found a few times. This chain connects TRBV13 to TRBJ2-3, with D unresolved. The CDR3 is 15 amino acids. Germline V CDR1 and CDR2: PRHDT, FYEKMQ (reference sequence). V was pared by 5 bases and J by 0 bases, with 12 bases between. The CDR3 DNA follows: TGTGCCAGCAGCCACAGTCTCCCAAGCACAGATACGCAGTATTTT. As protein: CASSHSLPSTDTQYF.

V and J are TRBV2 and TRBJ1-3; TRBD1 might be the D (5 bases). Germline assignment: CDR1 SNHLY and CDR2 FYNNEI. Trimming removed 6 bases at V and 0 bases at J, with 12 bases between. The CDR3 runs 15 residues. CDR3 in amino acids: CASSRDLPSGNTIYF. The CDR3 nucleotides read TGTGCCAGCAGCCGGGACTTACCCTCTGGAAACACCATATATTTT.

The chain recombines TRBV6-5 with TRBJ1-4, with D possibly being TRBD1 (6 bases). The CDR3 has 14 amino acids. V dropped 6 bases and J dropped 6 bases, with 14 bases sitting between them. Per the germline V gene, CDR1 is MNHEY and CDR2 is SVGAGI. The CDR3 loop is CASRPWGGDEKLFF. The CDR3 DNA is TGTGCCAGCAGACCTTGGGGGGGCGATGAAAAACTGTTTTTT.

The V call is TRBV7-9, the J call TRBJ1-1, with TRBD1 matching 7 bases. The CDR3 has 15 amino acids. From germline, CDR1 is SEHNR and CDR2 FQNEAQ (reference sequence). V gave up 4 bases and J gave up 6 bases; unmatched junction bases: 11. DNA for the CDR3: TGTGCCAGCAGCTCAGGAAACAGGGGAAGCTCTGAAGCTTTCTTT. Its translation: CASSSGNRGSSEAFF.

This clone occurred a few times. CDR3 nucleotide sequence: TGTGCCAGCCAACAGGCCCAAGGCACTGAAGCTTTCTTT. The encoded protein is CASQQAQGTEAFF. The chain links TRBV6-5 to TRBJ1-1, with a possible D match to TRBD1 (5 bases). The V and J ends lost 8 bases and 4 bases respectively, with 14 bases between them. Germline CDR1 MNHEY, CDR2 SVGAGI. The CDR3 is made up of 13 amino acids.

The chain carries TRBV9 and TRBJ2-2; 8 bases align to TRBD2. V gave up 0 bases and J gave up 4 bases; unmatched junction bases: 5. The length of the CDR3 is 16 residues. Germline V CDR1 and CDR2: SGDLS, YYNGEE. In DNA, the CDR3 is TGTGCCAGCAGCGTAGGAAGCGGGGGCCCCACCGGGGAGCTGTTTTTT. Its protein product is CASSVGSGGPTGELFF. Full variable domain (remainder filled in from reference TRBV9 and TRBJ2-2): DSGVTQTPKHLITATGQRVTLRCSPRSGDLSVYWYQQSLDQGLQFLIQYYNGEERAKGNILERFSAQQFPDLHSELNLSSLELGDSALYFCASSVGSGGPTGELFFGEGSRLTVL.

The V and J genes are TRBV6-1 and TRBJ1-5; D ambiguous. V lost 7 bases to trimming and J lost 4 bases, with 11 bases between them. This CDR3 is 13 amino acids long. Germline CDR1 is MNHNS and CDR2 is SASEGT. The CDR3 DNA reads TGTGCCAGCATACTAGACGGTAATCAGCCCCAGCATTTT. Translating it yields CASILDGNQPQHF.

This clone was seen more than once but under ten times. This chain links TRBV19 with TRBJ2-7; TRBD1 matches at 7 bases. CDR1 is LNHDA, CDR2 SQIVND, per germline (reference sequence). CDR3 length: 13 amino acids. J lost 5 bases, V lost 4 bases, and 5 bases had no gene match. Written as DNA, the CDR3 is TGTGCCAGTAGTAGTGACAGGGTCCACGAGCAGTACTTC. It is translated as CASSSDRVHEQYF. Supplemented by reference TRBV19 and TRBJ2-7, the full variable domain reads DGGITQSPKYLFRKEGQNVTLSCEQNLNHDAMYWYRQDPGQGLRLIYYSQIVNDFQKGDIAEGYSVSREKKESFPLTVTSAQKNPTAFYLCASSSDRVHEQYFGPGTRLTVT.

Here the CDR3 DNA reads TGTGCCAGCAGATGGACAGGGGATCTCGGCAATGAGCAGTTCTTC. The encoded protein is CASRWTGDLGNEQFF. V is TRBV6-5 and J is TRBJ2-1; 9 nucleotides line up with TRBD1. The germline gives CDR1 MNHEY, CDR2 SVGAGI. J gave up 6 bases and V 6 bases, and 9 bases lay outside the gene matches. This CDR3 region has 15 residues.

The chain recombines TRBV18 with TRBJ2-5, with 15 positions matching TRBD2. The V and J ends lost 4 bases and 2 bases, in that order; junction bases with no gene match: 8. There are 18 residues in the CDR3. The germline V gene has CDR1 KGHSH and CDR2 LQKENI. The CDR3 protein is CASSLGLAGGPFQETQYF. CDR3 nucleotide sequence: TGTGCCAGCTCACTGGGACTAGCGGGGGGACCTTTTCAAGAGACCCAGTACTTC.

This clone turned up a few times. This chain connects TRBV5-1 to TRBJ2-1; D is unclear. From germline, CDR1 is SGHRS and CDR2 YFSETQ. V lost 4 bases to trimming and J lost 9 bases, with 14 bases between them. There are 13 residues in the CDR3. The CDR3 reads CASSRESVGEQFF. CDR3 DNA sequence: TGCGCCAGCAGCCGTGAGAGCGTAGGTGAGCAGTTCTTC.

The chain employs TRBV19 and TRBJ2-1; 11 bases agree with TRBD2. The CDR3 consists of 15 residues. CDR1 LNHDA and CDR2 SQIVND come from the germline V gene (reference sequence). Trimming at V came to 6 bases and at J to 8 bases, leaving 9 bases not matched to a gene. The CDR3 coding sequence is TGTGCCAGTAGGACCTTAGCGGGGGGGTTGGATGAGCAGTTCTTC. Translating it yields CASRTLAGGLDEQFF.

V and J are TRBV5-5 and TRBJ1-1; possibly TRBD1 for D (6 bases). V gave up 3 bases and J gave up 6 bases, with 12 bases separating them. The V gene's germline CDR1 is SGHKS and CDR2 YYEKEE (reference sequence). The CDR3 covers 13 residues. The CDR3 DNA follows: TGTGCCAGCAGCTCCAACAGGGCCGCTGAAGCTTTCTTT. Protein product: CASSSNRAAEAFF.

The J gene is TRBJ1-4, the V gene TRBV7-9; the match to TRBD1 covers 9 bases. The V segment lost 5 bases and the J segment 4 bases; nucleotides outside the gene matches: 5. Germline CDR1 reads SEHNR; CDR2 reads FQNEAQ (reference sequence). This CDR3 comprises 15 residues. CDR3 amino acids: CASSPPGQGNEKLFF. DNA for the CDR3: TGTGCCAGCAGCCCGCCGGGACAGGGTAATGAAAAACTGTTTTTT.

The chain employs TRBV7-9 and TRBJ2-2; TRBD1 agrees at 9 bases. With V trimmed by 8 bases and J by 7 bases, 5 bases remained unmatched. The CDR3 sequence is 13 residues long. The germline V gene encodes CDR1 SEHNR and CDR2 FQNEAQ (reference sequence). DNA for the CDR3: TGTGCCAGCCCTCGACAGGGGGTCGGGGAGCTGTTTTTT. Translated: CASPRQGVGELFF.

The V gene is TRBV4-1, the J gene TRBJ2-7; D gene uncertain. Germline V gene sequence: CDR1 MGHRA, CDR2 YSYEKL. This CDR3 is 14 amino acids long. V lost 1 base, J lost 2 bases, and 9 bases lay in between. CDR3 coding DNA: TGCGCCAGCAGCCAAGTATGGGCCGCCTACGAGCAGTACTTC. This codes for CASSQVWAAYEQYF.

The chain employs TRBV2 and TRBJ2-3; 11 bases agree with TRBD2. Germline-derived CDR1 and CDR2 are SNHLY and FYNNEI. The CDR3 consists of 16 residues. J was trimmed by 5 bases and V by 6 bases; bases with no gene match: 10. The CDR3 is CASSLLAGGPLDTQYF. Written as DNA, the CDR3 is TGTGCCAGCAGCCTTTTAGCGGGGGGGCCGTTAGATACGCAGTATTTT.

V is TRBV4-1 and J is TRBJ2-3; 11 bases agree with TRBD2. J lost 4 bases, V lost 4 bases, and 7 bases had no gene match. Germline-derived CDR1 and CDR2 are MGHRA and YSYEKL. The CDR3 is made up of 16 amino acids. CDR3 sequence (DNA): TGCGCCAGCAGCCCTCGGGGTAGCGGGGGGGCAGATACGCAGTATTTT. Its translation: CASSPRGSGGADTQYF.

V and J are TRBV2 and TRBJ1-1; the D gene is possibly TRBD1 (6 bases). V dropped 6 bases and J dropped 5 bases, with 16 bases sitting between them. The CDR3 has 14 residues. Germline V gives CDR1 SNHLY, CDR2 FYNNEI. CDR3 amino acids: CASSLQGKMTEAFF. The DNA of the CDR3 is TGTGCCAGCAGCTTACAGGGTAAGATGACTGAAGCTTTCTTT.

The chain recombines TRBV21-1 with TRBJ2-3; TRBD1 was called by the table and not checked on the DNA. TRBV21-1 is a documented pseudogene. CDR3 length: 12 amino acids. The DNA for the CDR3 is TGTGCCAGCAGCAGACATCAAGATACGCAGTATTTT. Protein: CASSRHQDTQYF.

This sequence joins TRBV30 and TRBJ2-7; weak D call: TRBD2 (6 bases). Germline values: CDR1 GTSNPN, CDR2 SVGIG (reference sequence). The CDR3 is 14 residues long. V shed 4 bases and J shed 3 bases, with 16 bases lying between them. The CDR3 here is CAWTRRGSYYEQYF. In DNA, the CDR3 is TGTGCCTGGACGCGGAGGGGTAGCTACTACGAGCAGTACTTC. Complete variable domain (other parts from reference TRBV30 and TRBJ2-7): SQTIHQWPATLVQPVGSPLSLECTVEGTSNPNLYWYRQAAGRGLQLLFYSVGIGQISSEVPQNLSASRPQDRQFILSSKKLLLSDSGFYLCAWTRRGSYYEQYFGPGTRLTVT.

As DNA, the CDR3 is TGTGCCAGCACAATTTTGGGAGTCGAGGCTTTCTTT. This sequence encodes CASTILGVEAFF. This chain links TRBV2 with TRBJ1-1, with D hard to call. The CDR3 consists of 12 residues. CDR1 is SNHLY and CDR2 is FYNNEI in the germline V gene. The V and J ends lost 7 bases and 11 bases respectively, with 17 bases between them. The whole variable domain, remainder taken from reference TRBV2 and TRBJ1-1, is EPEVTQTPSHQVTQMGQEVILRCVPISNHLYFYWYRQILGQKVEFLVSFYNNEISEKSEIFDDQFSVERPDGSNFTLKIRSTKLEDSAMYFCASTILGVEAFFGQGTRLTVV.